Sequencing of this T cell receptor (beta chain) was carried out in a study of shared clonotypes between healthy human individuals. Study-level findings and limits: Few donors restricted represented genetic and exposure-history diversity.

The sorted-subset replicate PCRs were given around 190 ng DNA, which is 27,000 or so T cell genomes. In the authors' workflow: Sequence data from immunoSEQ were junction-only and lacked quality scores; consequently, filtering differed. Some clones are missing from TCRdb's copy, which holds only in-frame ones; the method was immunoSEQ multiplex PCR. That table gives V, J and clone size, and the DNA gave D and trimming. This sample yields around 1.9 million clones, of which around 95% are seen a single time; over 1.5% belongs to the top ten. Naive CD8 cells lacked CD45RO, underwent positive selection for CCR7 and left out terminally differentiated effector memory CD45RA+ cells. This clone was seen a handful of times. The antigen remains unidentified. V lost 8 bases to trimming and J lost 2 bases; unmatched junction nucleotides: 10. The CDR3 length is 15 residues. Germline values: CDR1 MNHEY, CDR2 SMNVEV (reference sequence).

The sequenced material came from naive CD8+ T cells from PBMCs. The sequence derives from a young man in good health. Some clones in this sample may be carry-over from other donors' samples. This chain joins TRBV27 and TRBJ1-1; TRBD1 aligns across 8 bases. The CDR3 sequence: CASGDSTGANTEAFF. CDR3 DNA: TGTGCCAGCGGGGACTCGACAGGGGCCAACACTGAAGCTTTCTTT.